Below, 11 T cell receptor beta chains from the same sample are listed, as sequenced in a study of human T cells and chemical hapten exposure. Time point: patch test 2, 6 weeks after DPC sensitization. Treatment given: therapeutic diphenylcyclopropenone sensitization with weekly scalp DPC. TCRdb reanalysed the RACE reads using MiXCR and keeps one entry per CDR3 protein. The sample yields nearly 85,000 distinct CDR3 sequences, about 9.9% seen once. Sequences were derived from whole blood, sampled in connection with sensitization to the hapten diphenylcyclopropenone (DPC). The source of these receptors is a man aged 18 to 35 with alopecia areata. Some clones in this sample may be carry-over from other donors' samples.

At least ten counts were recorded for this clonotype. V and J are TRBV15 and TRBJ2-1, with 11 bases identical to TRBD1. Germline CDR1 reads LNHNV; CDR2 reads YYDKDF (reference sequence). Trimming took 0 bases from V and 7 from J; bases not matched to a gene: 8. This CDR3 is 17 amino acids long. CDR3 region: CATSRDETGTGGNEQFF. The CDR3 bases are TGTGCCACCAGCAGAGACGAAACCGGGACAGGGGGAAATGAGCAGTTCTTC.

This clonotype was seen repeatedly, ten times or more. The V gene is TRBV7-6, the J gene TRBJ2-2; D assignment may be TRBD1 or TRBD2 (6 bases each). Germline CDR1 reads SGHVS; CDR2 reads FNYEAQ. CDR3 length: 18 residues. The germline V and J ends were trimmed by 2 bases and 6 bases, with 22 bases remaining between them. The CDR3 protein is CASSLSWRAGERAGELFF. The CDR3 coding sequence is TGTGCCAGCAGCTTAAGCTGGAGGGCAGGGGAAAGAGCCGGGGAGCTGTTTTTT.

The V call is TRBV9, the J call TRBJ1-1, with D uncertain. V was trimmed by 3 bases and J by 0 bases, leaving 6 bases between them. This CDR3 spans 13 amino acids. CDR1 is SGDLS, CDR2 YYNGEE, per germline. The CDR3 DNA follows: TGTGCCAGCAGCGGAATTATGAACACTGAAGCTTTCTTT. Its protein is CASSGIMNTEAFF.

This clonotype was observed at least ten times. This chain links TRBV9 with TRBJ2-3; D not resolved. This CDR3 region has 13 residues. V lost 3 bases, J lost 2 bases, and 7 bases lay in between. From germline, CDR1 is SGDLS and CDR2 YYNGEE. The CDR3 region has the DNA TGTGCCAGCAGCGCCCTCACCACAGATACGCAGTATTTT. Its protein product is CASSALTTDTQYF. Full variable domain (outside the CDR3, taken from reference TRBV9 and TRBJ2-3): DSGVTQTPKHLITATGQRVTLRCSPRSGDLSVYWYQQSLDQGLQFLIQYYNGEERAKGNILERFSAQQFPDLHSELNLSSLELGDSALYFCASSALTTDTQYFGPGTRLTVL.

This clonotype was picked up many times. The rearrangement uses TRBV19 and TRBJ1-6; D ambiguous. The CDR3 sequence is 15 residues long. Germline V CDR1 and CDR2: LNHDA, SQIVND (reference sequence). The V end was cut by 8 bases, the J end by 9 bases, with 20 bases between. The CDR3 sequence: CASQLPGARGSPLHF. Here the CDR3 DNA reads TGTGCCAGTCAGTTACCGGGTGCGCGTGGTTCACCCCTCCACTTT.

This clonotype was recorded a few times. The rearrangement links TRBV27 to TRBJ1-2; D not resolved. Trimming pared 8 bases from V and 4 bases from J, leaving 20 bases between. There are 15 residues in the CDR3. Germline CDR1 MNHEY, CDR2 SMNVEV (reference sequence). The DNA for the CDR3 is TGTGCCAGCGGTGTAAACCCGTACTCCGGCTATGGCTACACCTTC. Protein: CASGVNPYSGYGYTF.

CDR3 in DNA: TGTGCCAGCTCATCCTTTATGGGCCCTGAAGGGACCCAGTACTTC. It is translated as CASSSFMGPEGTQYF. The chain combines TRBV18 with TRBJ2-5; no definite D call. Between the trimmed V and J ends, which lost 5 bases and 7 bases, there was a span of 20 bases. The germline CDR1 and CDR2 sequences are KGHSH and LQKENI. There are 15 residues in the CDR3.

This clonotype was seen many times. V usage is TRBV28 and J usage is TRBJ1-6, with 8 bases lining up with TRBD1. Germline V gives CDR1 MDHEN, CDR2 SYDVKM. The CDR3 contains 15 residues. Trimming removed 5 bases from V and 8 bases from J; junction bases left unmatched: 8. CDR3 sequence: CASSAIQGEDSPLHF. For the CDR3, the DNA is TGTGCCAGCAGTGCCATACAGGGGGAGGATTCACCCCTCCACTTT.

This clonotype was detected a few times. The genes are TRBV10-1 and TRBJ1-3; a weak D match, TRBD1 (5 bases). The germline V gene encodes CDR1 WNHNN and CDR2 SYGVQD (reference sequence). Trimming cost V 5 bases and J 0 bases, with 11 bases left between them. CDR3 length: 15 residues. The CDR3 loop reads CASSPGPSSGNTIYF. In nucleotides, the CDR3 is TGCGCCAGCAGTCCGGGGCCCAGCTCTGGAAACACCATATATTTT.

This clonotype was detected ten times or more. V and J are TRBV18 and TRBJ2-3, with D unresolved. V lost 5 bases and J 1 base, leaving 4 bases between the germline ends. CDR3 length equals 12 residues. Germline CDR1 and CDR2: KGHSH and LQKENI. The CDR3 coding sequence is TGTGCCAGCTCAACAGGCACAGATACGCAGTATTTT. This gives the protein CASSTGTDTQYF.

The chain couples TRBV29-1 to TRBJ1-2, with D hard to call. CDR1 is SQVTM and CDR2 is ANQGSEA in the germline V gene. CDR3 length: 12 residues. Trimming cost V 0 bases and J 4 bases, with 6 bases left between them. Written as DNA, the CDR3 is TGCAGCGTTGAAGACAGCTCCTATGGCTACACCTTC. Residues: CSVEDSSYGYTF.